The T cell receptor (beta chain) under discussion was sequenced for a study of blood T cell repertoires in COVID-19. On the study more broadly: Nucleic acid was either cDNA or gDNA, and it came from T cells, B-cell-depleted T cells, or PBMCs.

Germline V gene data show CDR1 as DFQATT and CDR2 as SNEGSKA (reference sequence). CDR3 size: 14 residues. The ends were cut back, 3 bases at V and 5 bases at J, with 15 bases in the middle. Profiled with immunoSEQ multiplex PCR; TCRdb holds only in-frame clones, not every one. The table records roughly 38,000 clones, around 85% of them present only once. Sequenced input: peripheral blood. V usage is TRBV20-1 and J usage is TRBJ2-3; weak D call: TRBD1 (5 bases). The receptor was isolated from a man aged 50 or older with active COVID-19. This CDR3 is CSASLRQGKDTQYF. The CDR3 DNA sequence: TGCAGTGCTAGTTTACGGCAGGGAAAAGATACGCAGTATTTT.